This T cell receptor (beta chain) comes out of a study of T cell repertoires in cytomegalovirus infection. At the level of the study: Both CMV infection and a matching HLA type were indicated by public TCR beta signatures.

This clonotype was seen a handful of times. Its antigen is currently unknown. The CDR3 contains 15 residues. V was shortened by 2 bases and J by 1 base, with 11 bases between the two germline ends. TCRdb ran MiXCR on the reads and lists one entry per CDR3 protein. The sample lists about 360,000 distinct CDR3 sequences; 15% to 20% were seen once. Whole-study findings and limits: Accumulated public TCR beta family frequency recognized individuals carrying CMV together with the relevant HLA. Predominance within the ex vivo response was attributable to HLA-C-restricted CMV-specific TCR beta clonotypes.

Specimen: PBMCs. The TCR was taken from a human donor in good health (CMV status not recorded). Some clones in this sample may be carry-over from other donors' samples. The genes are TRBV12-3 or TRBV12-4 and TRBJ1-1, with TRBD1 as a possible D gene (5 bases). This CDR3 is CASSLSGQGNTEAFF. CDR3 in DNA: TGTGCCAGCAGTTTATCTGGGCAGGGGAACACTGAAGCTTTCTTT.